Listed here is a single TCR beta chain. These data originate in a study of blood T cell repertoires in COVID-19. Clones were sequenced by immunoSEQ multiplex PCR, and TCRdb holds only the in-frame ones, with some missing. The sample records about 220,000 clones, 84% being singletons. The V gene end was trimmed by 7 bases and the J gene end by 7 bases; junction bases not matched to a gene: 7. Per the germline V gene, CDR1 is ENHRY and CDR2 is SYGVKD. There are 13 residues in the CDR3. The genes are TRBV10-3 and TRBJ1-2, with TRBD1 matching over 9 bases. The sequence derives from an older woman who had recovered from COVID-19. The specimen sequenced was peripheral blood. CDR3 protein: CAITDSTGGGYTF. CDR3 nucleotide sequence: TGTGCCATCACCGATTCGACAGGGGGTGGCTACACCTTC.